This record looks at one TCR beta chain sequence and its context. Its antigen is as yet unknown. The record originates from a study of graft-versus-host responses after intestinal transplantation. The data were produced by immunoSEQ multiplex PCR, yet TCRdb's version contains in-frame clones alone and is incomplete. This table has around 100,000 clones, around 92% appearing once. Study-wide results and limits: Maximum circulating GvH clone levels tracked with early post-transplant HvG decreases.

Looked up from germline, CDR1 is SGDLS and CDR2 is YYNGEE. Trimming shortened V by 0 bases and J by 3 bases, and 7 bases separated the two germline ends. The CDR3 loop spans 14 amino acids. The sample consisted of unstimulated CD8+ T cells sorted from spleen or lymph node cells, taken before transplant. The sequence derives from a human donor who was the organ donor for an intestinal transplant. The chain uses TRBV9 and TRBJ2-1; D not resolved. CDR3 in DNA: TGTGCCAGCAGCGTAGTCCCTGACTACAATGAGCAGTTCTTC. Protein sequence: CASSVVPDYNEQFF.